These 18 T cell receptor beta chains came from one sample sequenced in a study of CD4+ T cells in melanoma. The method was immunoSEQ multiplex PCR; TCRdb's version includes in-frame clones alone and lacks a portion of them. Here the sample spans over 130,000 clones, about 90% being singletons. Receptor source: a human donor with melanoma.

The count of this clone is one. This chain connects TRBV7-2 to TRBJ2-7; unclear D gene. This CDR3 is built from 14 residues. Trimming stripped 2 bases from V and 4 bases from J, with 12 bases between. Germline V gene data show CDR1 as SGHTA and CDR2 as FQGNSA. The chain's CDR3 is CASSLKGRNYEQYF. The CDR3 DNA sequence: TGTGCCAGCAGCTTAAAGGGTCGAAATTACGAGCAGTACTTC.

CDR3 region: CASSPYRDNYGYTF. CDR3 DNA: TGTGCCAGCTCACCCTACAGGGATAACTATGGCTACACCTTC. The J gene is TRBJ1-2, the V gene TRBV18; a weak D match, TRBD1 (6 bases). CDR3 length: 14 amino acids. V lost 3 bases and J 1 base, leaving 9 bases between the germline ends. Germline assignment: CDR1 KGHSH and CDR2 LQKENI. Together with reference TRBV18 and TRBJ1-2, the CDR3 gives the full variable domain: NAGVMQNPRHLVRRRGQEARLRCSPMKGHSHVYWYRQLPEEGLKFMVYLQKENIIDESGMPKERFSAEFPKEGPSILRIQQVVRGDSAAYFCASSPYRDNYGYTFGSGTRLTVV.

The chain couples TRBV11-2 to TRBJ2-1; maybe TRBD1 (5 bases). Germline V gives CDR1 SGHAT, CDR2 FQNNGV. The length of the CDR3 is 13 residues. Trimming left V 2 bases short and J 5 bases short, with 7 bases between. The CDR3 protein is CASSLNRNNEQFF. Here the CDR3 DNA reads TGTGCCAGCAGCTTAAACAGGAACAATGAGCAGTTCTTC.

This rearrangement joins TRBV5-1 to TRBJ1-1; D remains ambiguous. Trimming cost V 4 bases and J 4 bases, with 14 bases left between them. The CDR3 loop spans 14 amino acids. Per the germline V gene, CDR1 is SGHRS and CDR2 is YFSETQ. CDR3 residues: CASSPGSFGTEAFF. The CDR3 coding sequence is TGCGCCAGCAGCCCGGGTAGTTTTGGCACTGAAGCTTTCTTT.

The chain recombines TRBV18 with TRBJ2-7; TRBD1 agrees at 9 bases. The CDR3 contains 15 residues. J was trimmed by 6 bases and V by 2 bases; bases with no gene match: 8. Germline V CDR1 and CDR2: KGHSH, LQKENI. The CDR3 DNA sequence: TGTGCCAGCTCACCAAACGTGGGACAGGGTAGCGAGCAGTACTTC. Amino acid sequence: CASSPNVGQGSEQYF. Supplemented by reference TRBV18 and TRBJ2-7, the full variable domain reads NAGVMQNPRHLVRRRGQEARLRCSPMKGHSHVYWYRQLPEEGLKFMVYLQKENIIDESGMPKERFSAEFPKEGPSILRIQQVVRGDSAAYFCASSPNVGQGSEQYFGPGTRLTVT.

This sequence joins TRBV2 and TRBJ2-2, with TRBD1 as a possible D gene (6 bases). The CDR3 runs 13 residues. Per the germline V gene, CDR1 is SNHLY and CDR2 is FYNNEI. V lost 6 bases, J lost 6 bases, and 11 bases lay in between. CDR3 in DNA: TGTGCCAGCAGAGTCAGGGGATCCGGGGAGCTGTTTTTT. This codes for CASRVRGSGELFF.

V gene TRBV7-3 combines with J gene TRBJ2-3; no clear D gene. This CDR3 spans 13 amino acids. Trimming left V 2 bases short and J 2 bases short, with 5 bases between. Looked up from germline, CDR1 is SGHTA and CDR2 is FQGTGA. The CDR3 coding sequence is TGTGCCAGCAGCTTAGAAGTCACAGATACGCAGTATTTT. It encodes CASSLEVTDTQYF.

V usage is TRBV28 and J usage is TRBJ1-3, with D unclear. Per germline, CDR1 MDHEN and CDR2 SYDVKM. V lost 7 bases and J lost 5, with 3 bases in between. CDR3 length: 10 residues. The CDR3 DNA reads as TGTGCCAGCAAGAGAAACACCATATATTTT. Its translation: CASKRNTIYF.

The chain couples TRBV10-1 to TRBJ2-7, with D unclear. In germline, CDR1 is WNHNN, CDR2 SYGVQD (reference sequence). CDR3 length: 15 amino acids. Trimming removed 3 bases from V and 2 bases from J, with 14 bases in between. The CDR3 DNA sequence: TGCGCCAGCAGTGAAGGACCGATGCTCGCCTACGAGCAGTACTTC. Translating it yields CASSEGPMLAYEQYF.

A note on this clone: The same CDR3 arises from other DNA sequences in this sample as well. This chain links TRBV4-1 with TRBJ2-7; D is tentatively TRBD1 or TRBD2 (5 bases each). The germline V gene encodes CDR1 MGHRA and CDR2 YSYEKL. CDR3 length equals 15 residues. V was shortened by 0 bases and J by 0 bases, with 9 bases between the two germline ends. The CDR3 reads CASSQEWGTSYEQYF. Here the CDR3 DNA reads TGCGCCAGCAGCCAAGAATGGGGGACCTCCTACGAGCAGTACTTC.

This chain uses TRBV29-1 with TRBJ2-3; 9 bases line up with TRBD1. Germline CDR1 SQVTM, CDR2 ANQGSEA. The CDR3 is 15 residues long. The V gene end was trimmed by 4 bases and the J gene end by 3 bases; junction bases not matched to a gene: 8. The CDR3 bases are TGCAGCGTTGCATGGCGGGACAGGGTGACAGATACGCAGTATTTT. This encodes CSVAWRDRVTDTQYF.

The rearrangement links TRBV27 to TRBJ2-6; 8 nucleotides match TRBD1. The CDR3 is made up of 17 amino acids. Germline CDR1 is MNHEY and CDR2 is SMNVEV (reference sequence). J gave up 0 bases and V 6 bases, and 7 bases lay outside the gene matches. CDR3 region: CASRPGTGDSGANVLTF. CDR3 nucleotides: TGTGCCAGCAGACCCGGGACAGGCGACTCTGGGGCCAACGTCCTGACTTTC.

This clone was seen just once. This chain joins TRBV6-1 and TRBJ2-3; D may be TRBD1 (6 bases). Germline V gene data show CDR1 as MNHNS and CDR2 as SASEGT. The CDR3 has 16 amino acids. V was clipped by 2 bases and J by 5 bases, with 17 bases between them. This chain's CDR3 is CASSERVAGAGDTQYF. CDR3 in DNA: TGTGCCAGCAGTGAACGGGTGGCAGGGGCCGGAGATACGCAGTATTTT.

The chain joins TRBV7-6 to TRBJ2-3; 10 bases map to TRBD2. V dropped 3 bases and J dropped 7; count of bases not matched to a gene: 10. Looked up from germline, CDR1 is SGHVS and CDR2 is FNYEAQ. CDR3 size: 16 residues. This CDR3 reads CASSFVLAGTFNTQYF. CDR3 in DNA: TGTGCCAGCAGCTTCGTACTAGCGGGGACATTTAATACGCAGTATTTT.

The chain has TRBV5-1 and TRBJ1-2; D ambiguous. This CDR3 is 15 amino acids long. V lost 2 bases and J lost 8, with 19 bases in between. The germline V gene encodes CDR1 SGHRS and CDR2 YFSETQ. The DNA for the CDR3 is TGCGCCAGCAGCTTTGATCCCGTCTCATTCGGGGGCTACACCTTC. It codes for CASSFDPVSFGGYTF.

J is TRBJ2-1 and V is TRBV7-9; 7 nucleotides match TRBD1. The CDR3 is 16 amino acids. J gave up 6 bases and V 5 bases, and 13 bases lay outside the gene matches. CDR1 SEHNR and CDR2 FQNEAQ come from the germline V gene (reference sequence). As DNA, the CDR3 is TGTGCCAGCAGCCACCCTAACGGGGACAGCCTCAATGAGCAGTTCTTC. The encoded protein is CASSHPNGDSLNEQFF. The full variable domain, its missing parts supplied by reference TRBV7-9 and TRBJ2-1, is DTGVSQNPRHKITKRGQNVTFRCDPISEHNRLYWYRQTLGQGPEFLTYFQNEAQLEKSRLLSDRFSAERPKGSFSTLEIQRTEQGDSAMYLCASSHPNGDSLNEQFFGPGTRLTVL.

The CDR3, as DNA: TGTGCCAGCTCACCTCCAGTGACGACCTCTGAAGCTTTCTTT. Translated: CASSPPVTTSEAFF. This chain connects TRBV18 to TRBJ1-1; D ambiguous. This CDR3 has 14 amino acids. Trimming left V 3 bases short and J 6 bases short, with 14 bases between. Germline CDR1 reads KGHSH; CDR2 reads LQKENI.

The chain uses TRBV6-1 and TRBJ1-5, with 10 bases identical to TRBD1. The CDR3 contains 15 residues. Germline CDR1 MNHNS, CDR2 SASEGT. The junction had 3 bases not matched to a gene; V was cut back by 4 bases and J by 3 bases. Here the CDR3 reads CASSGDRGPNQPQHF. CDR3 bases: TGTGCCAGCAGTGGGGACAGGGGTCCCAATCAGCCCCAGCATTTT.